The entry below gives a single T cell receptor (beta chain) sequence along with its context. The treatment denotes: about 20 received Ad26.COV2.S at low or high dose, single or two shots; 5 received placebo; per-sample allocation not given. On day 63 after the first injection, vaccine and placebo recipients gave samples. Trimming took 6 bases from V and 2 from J, leaving 10 bases between them. Germline CDR1 LNHDA, CDR2 SQIVND (reference sequence). The CDR3 is 14 residues long. This entry belongs to a study of Ad26.COV2.S vaccination and SARS-CoV-2 variants. Study details: The vaccine Ad26.COV2.S was put into the muscle once, or twice with 56 days between.

Only in-frame clones appear in the TCRdb table, and some are missing; sequencing was by immunoSEQ multiplex PCR. The sample lists 200,000 to 300,000 clones, 85% to 90% seen once, with around 11% in the top ten. The TCR was taken from a person between 18 and 60 years old who received the Ad26.COV2.S COVID-19 vaccine or a placebo. Sequencing used peripheral blood, obtained in a trial of Ad26.COV2.S vaccine versus placebo. The V gene is TRBV19, the J gene TRBJ2-2; the D is unclear. The CDR3 loop is CASSPGPNTGELFF. The CDR3 DNA follows: TGTGCCAGTAGCCCGGGCCCTAACACCGGGGAGCTGTTTTTT.